This T cell receptor beta chain was profiled in a study of T cell responses to AZD1222 COVID-19 vaccine. Findings and limits, study-wide: Recipients of two AZD1222 doses showed rising Spike-specific TCR breadth and depth. The span of vaccine-associated CD4 TCRs extended across spike, with dominance at 160-218 and 743-854. The study reported that nearly half of spike-specific TCRs target unmutated variant regions.

Analysis merged second doses at about 4 or about 12 weeks. Measured with immunoSEQ multiplex PCR; TCRdb has only the in-frame clones, and not every one. The table includes 120,000 to 150,000 clones, around 90% detected once. V lost 2 bases to trimming and J lost 2 bases; unmatched junction nucleotides: 14. The CDR3 length is 18 residues. The germline V gene encodes CDR1 MNHEY and CDR2 SMNVEV (reference sequence). About this clone: The antigen is not known.

The J gene is TRBJ2-7, the V gene TRBV27; 8 positions match TRBD2. The sample here was peripheral blood, taken 28 days after the second AZD1222 dose. The origin of this receptor is an adult who received the AZD1222 COVID-19 vaccine. In nucleotides, the CDR3 is TGTGCCAGCAGTTTACTCCTGGCGGGCGGGGGGACTACCTACGAGCAGTACTTC. Translating gives CASSLLLAGGGTTYEQYF.